The 5 T cell receptor beta chains below all came from one sample that was sequenced in a study of CD8 T cells in Susac syndrome. Random hexamers were used to reverse transcribe an amount of about 0.5 to 1 ug RNA. One entry per CDR3 protein, called by TCRdb with MiXCR from the immunoSEQ multiplex PCR reads. The sample contains approximately 100,000 distinct CDR3 sequences, about 96% of which appear only once. Sequenced input: CD4+ T cells from PBMCs. The origin of the receptors is a human donor in good health.

This chain links TRBV9 with TRBJ2-5, with 9 bases lining up with TRBD2. Trimming removed 0 bases from V and 2 bases from J; junction bases left unmatched: 5. This CDR3 region has 16 residues. Germline lookup yields CDR1 SGDLS and CDR2 YYNGEE. The CDR3 DNA is TGTGCCAGCAGCGTAGGTAGCGGGAGTGGACAAGAGACCCAGTACTTC. Translating it yields CASSVGSGSGQETQYF. Together with reference TRBV9 and TRBJ2-5, the CDR3 gives the full variable domain: DSGVTQTPKHLITATGQRVTLRCSPRSGDLSVYWYQQSLDQGLQFLIQYYNGEERAKGNILERFSAQQFPDLHSELNLSSLELGDSALYFCASSVGSGSGQETQYFGPGTRLLVL.

The gene calls are TRBV9 and TRBJ2-3; D ambiguous. The CDR3 consists of 13 residues. The ends were cut back, 3 bases at V and 4 bases at J, with 9 bases in the middle. CDR1 and CDR2 (germline): SGDLS, YYNGEE. DNA of the CDR3: TGTGCCAGCAGCGCAAGAACCGCAGATACGCAGTATTTT. As protein: CASSARTADTQYF.

CDR3 residues: CATSDGYNEQFF. CDR3 nucleotides: TGTGCCACCAGTGATGGTTACAATGAGCAGTTCTTC. The genes are TRBV24-1 and TRBJ2-1; D is ambiguous. This CDR3 region has 12 residues. Trimming took 3 bases from V and 4 from J, leaving 3 bases between them. The V gene's germline CDR1 is KGHDR and CDR2 SFDVKD.

V gene TRBV27 combines with J gene TRBJ1-1; D remains unclear. The CDR3 loop spans 13 amino acids. Germline V gene data show CDR1 as MNHEY and CDR2 as SMNVEV (reference sequence). Deletions cut 6 bases from V and 0 bases from J, with 8 bases between. The DNA for the CDR3 is TGTGCCAGCAGCCCTCAACTGAACACTGAAGCTTTCTTT. Protein sequence: CASSPQLNTEAFF.

CDR3 in DNA: TGCGCCAGCAGCCAATACAACAGGGGGAACACCGGGGAGCTGTTTTTT. This encodes CASSQYNRGNTGELFF. The V call is TRBV4-1, the J call TRBJ2-2; the match to TRBD1 covers 7 bases. The germline V gene has CDR1 MGHRA and CDR2 YSYEKL. This CDR3 has 16 amino acids. The V and J ends lost 2 bases and 1 base, in that order; junction bases with no gene match: 4.